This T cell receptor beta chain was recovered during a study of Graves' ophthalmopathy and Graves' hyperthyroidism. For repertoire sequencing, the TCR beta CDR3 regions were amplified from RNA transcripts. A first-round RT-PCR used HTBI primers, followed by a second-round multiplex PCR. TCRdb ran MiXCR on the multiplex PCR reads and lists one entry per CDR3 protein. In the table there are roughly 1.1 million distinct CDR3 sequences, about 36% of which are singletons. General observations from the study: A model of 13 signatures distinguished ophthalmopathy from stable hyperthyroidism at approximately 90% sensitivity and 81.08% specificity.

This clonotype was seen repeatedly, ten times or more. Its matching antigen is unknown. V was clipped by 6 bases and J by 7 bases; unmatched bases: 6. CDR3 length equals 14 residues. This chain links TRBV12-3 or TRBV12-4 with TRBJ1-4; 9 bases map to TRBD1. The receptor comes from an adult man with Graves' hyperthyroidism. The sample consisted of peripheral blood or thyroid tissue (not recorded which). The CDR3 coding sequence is TGTGCCAGCAGGACCGGGACAGGGAGTGAAAAACTGTTTTTT. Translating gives CASRTGTGSEKLFF.